Here is one T cell receptor beta chain with its context. Its matching antigen is unknown. These data originate in a study of blood T cells in healthy people across ages. Notes on the study in general: A roughly linear fall in TCR beta diversity per million T cells was seen with increasing age. TCR beta diversity correlated strongly with naive T cell percentage. In long-lived donors, naive CD4+ cell counts and diversity exceeded those of aged donors.

Alongside a J-beta primer mix, a sample-barcoded 5' primer served in a second PCR lasting roughly 7 to 11 cycles. A tag from a template-switch adaptor with 12 random nucleotides marked each cDNA molecule. One entry per CDR3 protein, called by TCRdb with MiXCR from the 5' RACE reads. This table holds over 600,000 distinct CDR3 sequences, approximately 53% found once. Germline V gene data show CDR1 as PRHDT and CDR2 as FYEKMQ (reference sequence). The germline V and J ends were trimmed by 5 bases and 7 bases, with 12 bases remaining between them. The CDR3 loop spans 13 amino acids. What was sequenced was blood. The J gene is TRBJ1-5, the V gene TRBV13; no clear D. This TCR was sampled from a man aged 35 to 55 in good health. CDR3 residues: CASSQVKRQPQHF. The DNA for the CDR3 is TGTGCCAGCAGCCAAGTTAAAAGGCAGCCCCAGCATTTT. The variable domain in full, completed from reference TRBV13 and TRBJ1-5, reads AAGVIQSPRHLIKEKRETATLKCYPIPRHDTVYWYQQGPGQDPQFLISFYEKMQSDKGSIPDRFSAQQFSDYHSELNMSSLELGDSALYFCASSQVKRQPQHFGDGTRLSIL.